This entry lists 31 T cell receptor beta chains sequenced from one sample in a study of Graves' ophthalmopathy and Graves' hyperthyroidism. Amplified material comprised TCR beta CDR3 regions derived from RNA transcripts. An initial RT-PCR round employing HTBI primers preceded a second-round multiplex PCR. From the multiplex PCR reads, TCRdb called clonotypes with MiXCR, one entry per CDR3 protein. The sample holds roughly 400,000 distinct CDR3 sequences, about 15% seen once. The sequencing sample was made of peripheral blood. These receptors were obtained from an adult woman with stable Graves' hyperthyroidism.

At least ten counts were recorded for this clonotype. The gene calls are TRBV28 and TRBJ2-5; tentatively, D is TRBD1 (6 bases). The CDR3 loop spans 16 amino acids. Germline values: CDR1 MDHEN, CDR2 SYDVKM. Trimming pared 5 bases from V and 2 bases from J, leaving 18 bases between. The CDR3 DNA sequence: TGTGCCAGCAGTAAACTCCCTCGAAGGGGGCAAGAGACCCAGTACTTC. Its translation: CASSKLPRRGQETQYF. The whole variable domain, remainder taken from reference TRBV28 and TRBJ2-5, is DVKVTQSSRYLVKRTGEKVFLECVQDMDHENMFWYRQDPGLGLRLIYFSYDVKMKEKGDIPEGYSVSREKKERFSLILESASTNQTSMYLCASSKLPRRGQETQYFGPGTRLLVL.

Worth noting for this clonotype: It may be a read error: a sequence one base away is much more abundant. The chain joins TRBV20-1 to TRBJ1-6; 8 nucleotides match TRBD1. CDR3 length equals 14 residues. Germline values: CDR1 DFQATT, CDR2 SNEGSKA (reference sequence). DNA of the CDR3: TGCAGTGCTAGGAGACAGGGGAGCAATTCACACCTCCACTTT. It is translated as CSARRQGSNSHLHF.

This clonotype came up many times. A read error may produce the germline difference seen at one junction end. The rearrangement links TRBV6-1 to TRBJ2-7; possibly TRBD1 for D (6 bases). CDR1 is MNHNS and CDR2 is SASEGT in the germline V gene. The CDR3 is 14 residues long. The CDR3 coding sequence is TGTGCCAGCAGTCCCAGGGGCGGAACCTACGAACAGTACTTC. Protein sequence: CASSPRGGTYEQYF.

This clonotype was counted many times. V is TRBV12-3 or TRBV12-4 and J is TRBJ1-2, with D tentatively TRBD1 (6 bases). The CDR3 loop spans 15 amino acids. Trimming removed 6 bases from V and 4 bases from J, with 18 bases in between. CDR3 in amino acids: CASSYQGLGGYGYTF. DNA for the CDR3: TGTGCCAGCAGCTATCAGGGGTTAGGGGGCTATGGCTACACCTTC.

The chain is built from TRBV27 and TRBJ2-1; 11 nucleotides line up with TRBD1. CDR1 is MNHEY, CDR2 SMNVEV, per germline (reference sequence). The V and J ends lost 3 bases and 3 bases, in that order; junction bases with no gene match: 4. This CDR3 contains 16 residues. CDR3: CASSFGTGGIYNEQFF. The DNA of the CDR3 is TGTGCCAGCAGTTTCGGGACAGGGGGTATCTACAATGAGCAGTTCTTC.

In this sample, this clonotype turned up many times. The chain uses TRBV10-3 and TRBJ1-1; TRBD1 is a possible D gene (5 bases). This CDR3 has 14 amino acids. Trimming pared 6 bases from V and 4 bases from J, leaving 15 bases between. Germline values: CDR1 ENHRY, CDR2 SYGVKD. CDR3 sequence: CAISSTGGPTEAFF. CDR3 sequence (DNA): TGTGCCATCAGCTCAACAGGCGGGCCCACTGAAGCTTTCTTT.

This clonotype appeared many times. V gene TRBV24-1 combines with J gene TRBJ2-5; 8 bases match TRBD2. CDR3 length: 16 residues. Germline V gene data show CDR1 as KGHDR and CDR2 as SFDVKD. With V trimmed by 3 bases and J by 7 bases, 12 bases remained unmatched. The DNA for the CDR3 is TGTGCCACCAGTGATGGGAGCGGGGGTTGGTATGGGACCCAGTACTTC. Its protein product is CATSDGSGGWYGTQYF.

The rearrangement links TRBV12-3 or TRBV12-4 to TRBJ1-6, with no clear D. Trimming removed 1 base from V and 8 bases from J, with 6 bases in between. The length of the CDR3 is 13 residues. The CDR3 nucleotides are TGTGCCAGCAGTTTAGTGTCCGATTCACCCCTCCACTTT. It specifies CASSLVSDSPLHF.

This clonotype was found many times. The chain carries TRBV6-2 or TRBV6-3 and TRBJ2-5; D perhaps matches TRBD1 (6 bases). The CDR3 extends over 12 amino acids. V lost 5 bases and J lost 9, with 13 bases in between. Germline loops: CDR1 MNHEY, CDR2 SVGEGT. This CDR3 reads CASSPQGPAQYF. The CDR3 DNA follows: TGTGCCAGCAGTCCTCAGGGGCCAGCCCAGTACTTC.

This clonotype was found many times. The genes are TRBV28 and TRBJ2-7, with 8 bases that match TRBD2. CDR3 length: 14 residues. The germline V gene encodes CDR1 MDHEN and CDR2 SYDVKM. Unmatched junction bases numbered 7, after V lost 6 bases and J lost 3 bases. CDR3 sequence: CASSQYGTSYEQYF. CDR3 bases: TGTGCCAGCAGCCAGTACGGGACTAGCTACGAGCAGTACTTC.

This clonotype was seen many times. This chain joins TRBV30 and TRBJ2-5, with unresolved D. The CDR3 has 11 amino acids. Trimming removed 4 bases from V and 2 bases from J, with 5 bases in between. Germline-derived CDR1 and CDR2 are GTSNPN and SVGIG (reference sequence). CDR3 in DNA: TGTGCCTGGAACCGGCAAGAGACCCAGTACTTC. Translated, it gives CAWNRQETQYF.

This CDR3 is CSARGIAGGIYEQYF. The CDR3 coding sequence is TGCAGTGCTAGAGGTATAGCGGGGGGAATCTACGAGCAGTACTTC. The chain uses TRBV20-1 and TRBJ2-7; 10 nucleotides line up with TRBD2. The CDR3 loop spans 15 amino acids. Per the germline V gene, CDR1 is DFQATT and CDR2 is SNEGSKA (reference sequence). V shed 1 base and J 3 bases; nucleotides not matched to a gene: 6.

The rearrangement uses TRBV19 and TRBJ1-1; TRBD1 is a possible D gene (6 bases). V shed 5 bases and J shed 4 bases, with 17 bases lying between them. Germline lookup yields CDR1 LNHDA and CDR2 SQIVND (reference sequence). The CDR3 sequence is 15 residues long. CDR3 loop: CASSEFTGSGTEAFF. In DNA, the CDR3 is TGTGCCAGTAGTGAATTCACAGGGTCGGGCACTGAAGCTTTCTTT.

The table lists this clonotype with a few counts. The V and J genes are TRBV30 and TRBJ1-5; tentatively, D is TRBD1 (6 bases). The V and J ends lost 0 bases and 6 bases respectively, with 12 bases between them. The CDR3 consists of 14 residues. Germline V gene sequence: CDR1 GTSNPN, CDR2 SVGIG (reference sequence). This CDR3 is CAWSVGGQGQPQHF. The CDR3 bases are TGTGCCTGGAGTGTTGGGGGGCAAGGTCAGCCCCAGCATTTT.

This clonotype occurred many times. The chain employs TRBV7-3 and TRBJ2-1, with D perhaps being TRBD1 or TRBD2 (6 bases each). The germline V and J ends were trimmed by 5 bases and 5 bases, with 13 bases remaining between them. Per the germline V gene, CDR1 is SGHTA and CDR2 is FQGTGA. The CDR3 has 14 amino acids. Here the CDR3 reads CASSLYREDNEQFF. In DNA form, the CDR3 reads TGTGCCAGCAGCCTGTACAGGGAGGACAATGAGCAGTTCTTC.

This clonotype was picked up many times. The chain has TRBV7-2 and TRBJ1-1; a weak D match, TRBD1 (5 bases). This CDR3 region has 13 residues. Germline V CDR1 and CDR2: SGHTA, FQGNSA. The ends were cut back, 5 bases at V and 8 bases at J, with 15 bases in the middle. The CDR3 loop reads CASSQGNRPEAFF. Written as DNA, the CDR3 is TGTGCCAGCAGCCAGGGCAACCGTCCCGAAGCTTTCTTT.

This clonotype appeared many times. This sequence joins TRBV6-1 and TRBJ2-6; D is ambiguous. The CDR3 runs 15 residues. Germline V gene sequence: CDR1 MNHNS, CDR2 SASEGT. V was pared by 4 bases and J by 2 bases, with 9 bases between. CDR3 amino acids: CASSASVAGANVLTF. The CDR3 nucleotides read TGTGCCAGCAGTGCATCGGTAGCTGGGGCCAACGTCCTGACTTTC.

There are many counts of this clonotype. The genes are TRBV12-3 or TRBV12-4 and TRBJ2-5; D is possibly TRBD1 (6 bases). This CDR3 contains 15 residues. V shed 6 bases and J shed 1 base, with 15 bases lying between them. In DNA form, the CDR3 reads TGTGCCAGCAGCCGACAGGTGGGGATCCAAGAGACCCAGTACTTC. Its protein is CASSRQVGIQETQYF.

In this sample, this clonotype turned up many times. This chain connects TRBV15 to TRBJ1-1, with D maybe TRBD1 (6 bases). Germline assignment: CDR1 LNHNV and CDR2 YYDKDF (reference sequence). This CDR3 contains 16 residues. The ends were cut back, 5 bases at V and 5 bases at J, with 21 bases in the middle. This chain's CDR3 is CATSPKHGGRVTEAFF. In DNA form, the CDR3 reads TGTGCCACCAGCCCTAAACACGGGGGCCGGGTGACTGAAGCTTTCTTT.

This clonotype was recorded at least ten times. V is TRBV20-1 and J is TRBJ2-7; 11 bases match TRBD2. Germline trimming cut 6 bases from V and 2 bases from J; bases unmatched to any gene: 3. This CDR3 spans 13 amino acids. Germline V gene lookup returns CDR1 DFQATT and CDR2 SNEGSKA (reference sequence). The CDR3 spells CSAGTSGTYEQYF. The CDR3 coding sequence is TGCAGTGCCGGGACTAGCGGCACCTACGAGCAGTACTTC.

The CDR3 loop reads CATSRDQLYGYTF. DNA for the CDR3: TGTGCCACCAGCAGAGATCAGCTCTATGGCTACACCTTC. The J gene is TRBJ1-2, the V gene TRBV15; D gene ambiguous. This CDR3 spans 13 amino acids. V was clipped by 0 bases and J by 4 bases, with 6 bases between them. In germline, CDR1 is LNHNV, CDR2 YYDKDF (reference sequence).

This clonotype occurred many times. This chain links TRBV20-1 with TRBJ2-2; 9 positions agree with TRBD2. V lost 5 bases and J lost 0; bases outside the gene matches: 4. The germline CDR1 and CDR2 sequences are DFQATT and SNEGSKA (reference sequence). The CDR3 is 15 amino acids. The CDR3: CSAPVAGANTGELFF. CDR3 nucleotides: TGCAGTGCTCCGGTAGCGGGAGCGAACACCGGGGAGCTGTTTTTT.

This clonotype turned up a few times. This chain links TRBV24-1 with TRBJ1-2; 7 positions match TRBD1. The V and J ends lost 2 bases and 8 bases, in that order; junction bases with no gene match: 10. CDR3 size: 15 residues. The germline CDR1 and CDR2 sequences are KGHDR and SFDVKD. CDR3 protein: CATSDSSRDSYGYTF. CDR3 in DNA: TGTGCCACCAGTGATTCCTCCCGGGACAGTTACGGCTACACCTTC.

This clonotype has a count of ten or more. The chain uses TRBV6-6 and TRBJ2-7; 14 positions agree with TRBD2. The V segment lost 5 bases and the J segment 3 bases; nucleotides outside the gene matches: 3. The length of the CDR3 is 15 residues. The germline V gene has CDR1 MNHNY and CDR2 SVGAGI (reference sequence). The CDR3 coding sequence is TGTGCCAGCAGTACCGGGACTAGCGGGAGCTACGAGCAGTACTTC. It codes for CASSTGTSGSYEQYF.

This clonotype was recorded at least ten times. The chain combines TRBV4-3 with TRBJ1-2; D might be TRBD1 (5 bases). Per the germline V gene, CDR1 is LGHNA and CDR2 is YSLEER. The CDR3 runs to 15 residues. V gave up 0 bases and J gave up 2 bases, with 10 bases separating them. CDR3 sequence (DNA): TGCGCCAGCAGCCAAGATATGGGGACCAACTATGGCTACACCTTC. Translating it yields CASSQDMGTNYGYTF.

The chain uses TRBV24-1 and TRBJ1-5, with D maybe TRBD1 (5 bases). The germline gives CDR1 KGHDR, CDR2 SFDVKD. The CDR3 contains 16 residues. Deletions cut 4 bases from V and 0 bases from J, with 12 bases between. The CDR3 loop is CATSEDTGISNQPQHF. In nucleotides, the CDR3 is TGTGCCACCAGTGAGGACACAGGAATTAGCAATCAGCCCCAGCATTTT.

In this sample, this clonotype turned up many times. The chain links TRBV6-5 to TRBJ1-1; D gene unclear. Trimming removed 0 bases from V and 11 bases from J, with 13 bases in between. Germline V gives CDR1 MNHEY, CDR2 SVGAGI. The CDR3 spans 13 residues. Here the CDR3 reads CASSYSIGNPAFF. The CDR3 DNA reads TGTGCCAGCAGTTACTCGATCGGGAATCCGGCTTTCTTT.

This clonotype came up many times. The rearrangement links TRBV12-3 or TRBV12-4 to TRBJ2-2; TRBD1 might be the D (5 bases). The V and J ends lost 5 bases and 4 bases respectively, with 14 bases between them. This CDR3 comprises 15 residues. This chain's CDR3 is CASSRTDSPTGELFF. CDR3 nucleotides: TGTGCCAGCAGTCGTACCGACAGTCCCACCGGGGAGCTGTTTTTT.

This clonotype was picked up many times. V and J are TRBV6-5 and TRBJ1-1, with a weak D call TRBD1 (6 bases). Germline V gives CDR1 MNHEY, CDR2 SVGAGI. This CDR3 has 15 amino acids. V was pared by 6 bases and J by 6 bases, with 20 bases between. The CDR3 sequence: CASRHPTGGRSEAFF. The DNA of the CDR3 is TGTGCCAGCAGACACCCGACAGGCGGCCGGTCTGAAGCTTTCTTT.

This clonotype was observed at least ten times. CDR3 sequence reads: CASRRTWSGNYEQYF. The CDR3, as DNA: TGTGCCAGCAGGAGAACATGGAGCGGGAACTACGAGCAGTACTTC. The chain uses TRBV7-2 and TRBJ2-7; 7 bases align to TRBD2. Germline V gives CDR1 SGHTA, CDR2 FQGNSA. The CDR3 consists of 15 residues. J was trimmed by 3 bases and V by 6 bases; bases with no gene match: 11.

At least ten counts were recorded for this clonotype. This sequence joins TRBV7-2 and TRBJ1-2; 7 positions match TRBD1. The ends lost 4 bases at V and 0 bases at J; junction bases unmatched: 5. The germline V gene encodes CDR1 SGHTA and CDR2 FQGNSA. The CDR3 runs to 15 residues. In DNA, the CDR3 is TGTGCCAGCAGCTCCCAAGGGACAGCTAACTATGGCTACACCTTC. Translation gives CASSSQGTANYGYTF.